Shown below are 20 T cell receptor beta chains from a single sample sequenced in a study of T-cell reconstitution after alpha-beta-depleted transplantation in children. A TCRbeta library incorporating unique molecular identifiers was prepared. TCRdb re-analysed the PCR reads in MiXCR, keeping a single row per CDR3 protein. The sample has approximately 520,000 distinct CDR3 sequences; around 10% are singletons. The specimen was PBMCs, mostly from graft donor cells, collected 180 days after TCRalphabeta/CD19-depleted stem cell transplant. The receptors originated from a female patient under 10 years old who had a stem cell transplant for aplastic anemia, so the T cells may come from the graft donor.

The table lists this clonotype with many counts. V gene TRBV19 combines with J gene TRBJ2-1, with 10 bases identical to TRBD2. J lost 3 bases, V lost 3 bases, and 2 bases had no gene match. The CDR3 is made up of 15 amino acids. Germline V gene lookup returns CDR1 LNHDA and CDR2 SQIVND (reference sequence). CDR3 protein: CASSIASGSYNEQFF. In DNA, the CDR3 is TGTGCCAGTAGTATCGCTAGCGGGAGCTACAATGAGCAGTTCTTC.

The chain is built from TRBV6-2 or TRBV6-3 and TRBJ2-7; tentative D call: TRBD2 (6 bases). The germline gives CDR1 MNHEY, CDR2 SVGEGT. V dropped 4 bases and J dropped 3 bases, with 13 bases sitting between them. The CDR3 runs to 14 residues. The CDR3 DNA follows: TGTGCCAGCAGTTTTAATAGCGGCGGCTACGAGCAGTACGTC. Its protein is CASSFNSGGYEQYV.

The sample holds a few counts of this clonotype. The chain recombines TRBV7-9 with TRBJ2-1; unclear D gene. The CDR3 runs to 14 residues. The V gene lost 0 bases and the J gene lost 7 bases, with 10 bases spanning the gap. The germline V gene encodes CDR1 SEHNR and CDR2 FQNEAQ (reference sequence). The CDR3 reads CASSLAGFTNEQFF. Written as DNA, the CDR3 is TGTGCCAGCAGCTTAGCCGGGTTTACGAATGAGCAGTTCTTC.

This clonotype was detected a few times. The rearrangement links TRBV28 to TRBJ2-4, with D hard to call. Germline-derived CDR1 and CDR2 are MDHEN and SYDVKM. V lost 1 base, J lost 0 bases, and 13 bases lay in between. The length of the CDR3 is 17 residues. This chain's CDR3 is CASSLLRLHVAKNIQYF. The DNA of the CDR3 is TGTGCCAGCAGTTTATTGCGGTTACACGTAGCCAAAAACATTCAGTACTTC.

This clonotype came up many times. This chain joins TRBV29-1 and TRBJ1-1; D unclear. The CDR3 has 12 residues. Trimming removed 2 bases at V and 8 bases at J, with 12 bases between. The V gene's germline CDR1 is SQVTM and CDR2 ANQGSEA. CDR3 DNA sequence: TGCAGCGTTGAATGGAATGGAAGAGAAGCTTTCTTT. This encodes CSVEWNGREAFF.

This clonotype was seen a handful of times. V gene TRBV19 combines with J gene TRBJ1-3; maybe TRBD1 (5 bases). The CDR3 spans 14 residues. The V end was cut by 5 bases, the J end by 5 bases, with 13 bases between. Germline V gives CDR1 LNHDA, CDR2 SQIVND (reference sequence). CDR3 nucleotide sequence: TGTGCCAGTAGTGGATTAGACAGCCGAAACACCATATATTTT. Its translation: CASSGLDSRNTIYF.

The chain combines TRBV6-2 or TRBV6-3 with TRBJ2-1; possibly TRBD2 for D (7 bases). V dropped 6 bases and J dropped 15 bases, with 24 bases sitting between them. The CDR3 spans 14 residues. From germline, CDR1 is MNHEY and CDR2 SVGEGT. The CDR3 DNA reads TGTGCCAGCAGCGCACAGGGTCCGCAGAGGGAGGGGTTCTTC. The encoded protein is CASSAQGPQREGFF.

The genes are TRBV6-2 or TRBV6-3 and TRBJ2-7; no clear D gene. The V gene lost 2 bases and the J gene lost 3 bases, with 8 bases spanning the gap. This CDR3 contains 13 residues. CDR1 and CDR2 (germline): MNHEY, SVGEGT. DNA for the CDR3: TGTGCCAGCAGTTACGGAATGAACTACGAGCAGTACGTC. Its translation: CASSYGMNYEQYV.

CDR3 DNA sequence: TGTGCCAGCAGCTTAAAGGACACCACTGAAGCTTTCTTT. Translation gives CASSLKDTTEAFF. This chain links TRBV7-3 with TRBJ1-1, with D perhaps TRBD1 (5 bases). The CDR3 runs to 13 residues. V lost 1 base to trimming and J lost 4 bases, with 7 bases between them. Germline CDR1 SGHTA, CDR2 FQGTGA.

This clonotype appeared a few times. The gene calls are TRBV7-2 and TRBJ1-1; D is possibly TRBD1 (5 bases). The CDR3 spans 14 residues. Germline V gives CDR1 SGHTA, CDR2 FQGNSA. Trimming cost V 4 bases and J 1 base, with 10 bases left between them. CDR3 residues: CASSSWGSNTEAFF. Here the CDR3 DNA reads TGTGCCAGCAGCTCTTGGGGGTCGAACACTGAAGCTTTCTTT.

Only a few counts were recorded for this clonotype. The CDR3 coding sequence is TGCGCCAGCAGCCCCGGCTTACTGCGCCCCGATCAGCCCCAGCATTTT. It codes for CASSPGLLRPDQPQHF. This rearrangement joins TRBV5-1 to TRBJ1-5; unclear D gene. Trimming removed 4 bases at V and 5 bases at J, with 19 bases between. CDR3 length equals 16 residues. Germline V gene lookup returns CDR1 SGHRS and CDR2 YFSETQ.

In its sample, this clonotype was seen a few times. This chain links TRBV12-3 or TRBV12-4 with TRBJ2-2; D might be TRBD2 (6 bases). Trimming left V 7 bases short and J 1 base short, with 16 bases between. The CDR3 has 16 residues. CDR3 nucleotides: TGTGCCAGCACCAGAACCGGGACTCTGAACACCGGGGAGCTGTTTTTT. Translation: CASTRTGTLNTGELFF.

The table lists this clonotype with a few counts. The CDR3 DNA sequence: TGTGCCAGCAGTCCGACATTGCAAGGAGCTTTCTTT. Protein: CASSPTLQGAFF. This chain uses TRBV12-3 or TRBV12-4 with TRBJ1-1; D is unclear. V lost 5 bases and J 10 bases, leaving 14 bases between the germline ends. CDR3 length: 12 amino acids.

J is TRBJ1-2 and V is TRBV12-3 or TRBV12-4; 7 bases agree with TRBD1. This CDR3 comprises 15 residues. V shed 7 bases and J 2 bases; nucleotides not matched to a gene: 10. In nucleotides, the CDR3 is TGTGCCAGCACCAAGGACAGGAGGGGAAACTATGGCTACACCTTC. Translation gives CASTKDRRGNYGYTF.

The V gene is TRBV29-1, the J gene TRBJ2-2; no reliable D call. Looked up from germline, CDR1 is SQVTM and CDR2 is ANQGSEA. The CDR3 runs 14 residues. Trimming pared 4 bases from V and 0 bases from J, leaving 9 bases between. CDR3 amino acids: CSVGSAANTGELFF. In DNA, the CDR3 is TGCAGCGTTGGGTCCGCCGCGAACACCGGGGAGCTGTTTTTT.

A note on this clonotype: A junction end diverges from the germline sequence, so it may reflect a read error. CDR3 coding DNA: TGCGCCAGCAGCCAAGCGGGCCTAACGGATGAGCAGCTCTTC. This sequence encodes CASSQAGLTDEQLF. This chain joins TRBV4-3 and TRBJ2-1; D not certain. Germline lookup yields CDR1 LGHNA and CDR2 YSLEER. The CDR3 is 14 amino acids.

This clonotype was seen a handful of times. The chain has TRBV5-1 and TRBJ2-4; the match to TRBD1 covers 10 bases. The CDR3 length is 16 residues. V trimming: 3 bases; J trimming: 2 bases; junction bases outside the gene matches: 5. Germline-derived CDR1 and CDR2 are SGHRS and YFSETQ. The CDR3 loop is CASSSRTGGTKNIQYF. CDR3 nucleotides: TGCGCCAGCAGCTCCCGGACAGGGGGAACCAAAAACATTCAGTACTTC.

The chain combines TRBV20-1 with TRBJ2-5; 7 nucleotides agree with TRBD2. Germline CDR1 reads DFQATT; CDR2 reads SNEGSKA (reference sequence). This CDR3 region has 13 residues. V was clipped by 3 bases and J by 1 base; unmatched bases: 2. CDR3 sequence (DNA): TGCAGTGCTAGTTTAGCGGGCCAAGAGACCCAGTACTTC. Translation: CSASLAGQETQYF.

In this sample, this clonotype turned up many times. The chain is built from TRBV29-1 and TRBJ2-7, with a possible D match to TRBD1 (5 bases). Trimming stripped 1 base from V and 3 bases from J, with 13 bases between. The germline V gene has CDR1 SQVTM and CDR2 ANQGSEA. CDR3 length equals 14 residues. The CDR3 is CSVEVAGTGYEQYF. CDR3 nucleotide sequence: TGCAGCGTTGAAGTCGCTGGTACAGGCTACGAGCAGTACTTC.

The chain combines TRBV20-1 with TRBJ2-7; D is possibly TRBD1 (6 bases). The CDR3 has 13 residues. Germline assignment: CDR1 DFQATT and CDR2 SNEGSKA (reference sequence). Trimming pared 3 bases from V and 6 bases from J, leaving 15 bases between. The CDR3 DNA reads TGCAGTGCTAGTAGTGTCAGGGGTTCCGAGCAGTACTTC. Its protein product is CSASSVRGSEQYF.